This T cell receptor (beta chain) came from a study of cytotoxic CD8 clonotypes in ibrutinib-treated CLL. V gave up 5 bases and J gave up 7 bases, with 9 bases separating them. CDR1 is MNHNS and CDR2 is SASEGT in the germline V gene. The CDR3 loop spans 11 amino acids. Repertoires were generated with immunoSEQ multiplex PCR, while TCRdb's copy carries only in-frame clones and drops some. Among around 130,000 clones listed, approximately 81% were seen once. The sequence was obtained from a human donor with chronic lymphocytic leukemia. The chain combines TRBV6-1 with TRBJ2-7, with D possibly being TRBD1 (5 bases). The starting material was PBMCs, obtained after 24 months of ibrutinib treatment. This chain's CDR3 is CASSPPGEQYF. CDR3 in DNA: TGTGCCAGCAGTCCACCAGGGGAGCAGTACTTC.